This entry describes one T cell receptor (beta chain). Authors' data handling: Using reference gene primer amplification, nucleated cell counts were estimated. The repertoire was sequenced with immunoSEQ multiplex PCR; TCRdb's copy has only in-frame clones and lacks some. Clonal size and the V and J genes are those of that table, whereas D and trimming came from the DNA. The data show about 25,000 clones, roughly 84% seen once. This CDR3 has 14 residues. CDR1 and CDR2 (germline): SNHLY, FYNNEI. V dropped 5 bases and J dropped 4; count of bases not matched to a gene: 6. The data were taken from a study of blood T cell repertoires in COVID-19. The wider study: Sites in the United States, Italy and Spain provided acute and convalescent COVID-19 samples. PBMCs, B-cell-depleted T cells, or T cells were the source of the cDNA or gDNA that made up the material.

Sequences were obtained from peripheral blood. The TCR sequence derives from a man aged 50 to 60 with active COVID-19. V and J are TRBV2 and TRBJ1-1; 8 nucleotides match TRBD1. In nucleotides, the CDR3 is TGTGCCAGCAGTAATTGGGACAGGTTCACTGAAGCTTTCTTT. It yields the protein CASSNWDRFTEAFF. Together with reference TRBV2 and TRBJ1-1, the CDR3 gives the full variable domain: EPEVTQTPSHQVTQMGQEVILRCVPISNHLYFYWYRQILGQKVEFLVSFYNNEISEKSEIFDDQFSVERPDGSNFTLKIRSTKLEDSAMYFCASSNWDRFTEAFFGQGTRLTVV.